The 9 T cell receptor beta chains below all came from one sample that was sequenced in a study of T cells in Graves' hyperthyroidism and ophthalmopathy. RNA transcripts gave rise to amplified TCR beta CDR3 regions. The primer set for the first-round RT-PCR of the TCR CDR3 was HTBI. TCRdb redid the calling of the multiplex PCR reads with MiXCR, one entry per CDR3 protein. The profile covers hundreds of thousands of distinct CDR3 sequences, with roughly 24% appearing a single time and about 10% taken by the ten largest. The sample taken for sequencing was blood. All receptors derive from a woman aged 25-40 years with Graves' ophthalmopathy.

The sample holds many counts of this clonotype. Here the CDR3 reads CASLTARGAQGITEAFF. The CDR3 DNA sequence: TGTGCCAGCCTTACGGCACGGGGGGCGCAGGGGATCACTGAAGCTTTCTTT. This chain links TRBV27 with TRBJ1-1; tentatively, D is TRBD1 (6 bases). V shed 8 bases and J shed 4 bases, with 26 bases lying between them. Germline assignment: CDR1 MNHEY and CDR2 SMNVEV (reference sequence). The CDR3 covers 17 residues.

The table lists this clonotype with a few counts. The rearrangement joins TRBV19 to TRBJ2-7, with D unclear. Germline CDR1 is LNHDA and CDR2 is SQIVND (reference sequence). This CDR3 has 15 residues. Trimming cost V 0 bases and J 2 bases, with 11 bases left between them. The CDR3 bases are TGTGCCAGTAGTATAGATTTCGGCAAGACCTACGAGCAGTACTTC. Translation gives CASSIDFGKTYEQYF.

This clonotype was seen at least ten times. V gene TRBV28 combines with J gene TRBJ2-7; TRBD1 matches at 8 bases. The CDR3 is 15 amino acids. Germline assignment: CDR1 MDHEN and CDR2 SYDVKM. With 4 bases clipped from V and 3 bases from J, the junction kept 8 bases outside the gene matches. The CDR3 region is CASSSTRQGLYEQYF. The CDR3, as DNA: TGTGCCAGCAGTTCGACCAGACAGGGGCTCTACGAGCAGTACTTC.

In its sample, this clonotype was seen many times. The CDR3 is CAGGDSFSDEQYF. The CDR3 bases are TGTGCCGGAGGGGACAGTTTTTCCGACGAGCAGTACTTC. V gene TRBV6-1 combines with J gene TRBJ2-7, with TRBD1 as a possible D gene (7 bases). The ends were cut back, 11 bases at V and 5 bases at J, with 19 bases in the middle. The CDR3 totals 13 residues. Germline CDR1 MNHNS, CDR2 SASEGT.

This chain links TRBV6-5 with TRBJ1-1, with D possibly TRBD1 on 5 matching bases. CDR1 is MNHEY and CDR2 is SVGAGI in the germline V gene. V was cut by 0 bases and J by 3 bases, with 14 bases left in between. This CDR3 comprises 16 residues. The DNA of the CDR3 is TGTGCCAGCAGTTACTCTCGGCAGGGAGGGGACACTGAAGCTTTCTTT. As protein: CASSYSRQGGDTEAFF.

CDR3 in DNA: TGTGCCATCAGTGAGAGAGGGGGGACAGGGGGCAATCAGCCCCAGCATTTT. Protein sequence: CAISERGGTGGNQPQHF. The rearrangement joins TRBV10-3 to TRBJ1-5; 10 positions match TRBD1. CDR1 and CDR2 from the germline V gene are ENHRY and SYGVKD. J lost 2 bases, V lost 2 bases, and 6 bases had no gene match. This CDR3 region has 17 residues.

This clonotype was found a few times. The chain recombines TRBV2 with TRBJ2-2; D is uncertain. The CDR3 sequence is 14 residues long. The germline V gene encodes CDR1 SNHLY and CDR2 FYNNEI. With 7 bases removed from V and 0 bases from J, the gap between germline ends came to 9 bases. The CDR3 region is CASKEFANTGELFF. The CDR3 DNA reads TGTGCCAGCAAAGAGTTCGCGAACACCGGGGAGCTGTTTTTT.

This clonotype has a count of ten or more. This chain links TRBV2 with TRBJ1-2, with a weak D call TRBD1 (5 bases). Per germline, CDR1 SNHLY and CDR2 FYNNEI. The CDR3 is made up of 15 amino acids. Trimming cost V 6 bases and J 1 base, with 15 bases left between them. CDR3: CASRKPQGDNYGYTF. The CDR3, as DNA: TGTGCCAGCAGAAAACCCCAGGGAGATAACTATGGCTACACCTTC.

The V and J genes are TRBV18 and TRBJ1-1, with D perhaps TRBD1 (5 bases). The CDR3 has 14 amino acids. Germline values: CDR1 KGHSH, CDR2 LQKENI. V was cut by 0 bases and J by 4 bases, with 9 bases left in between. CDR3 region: CASSPPKGPTEAFF. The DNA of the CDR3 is TGTGCCAGCTCACCACCGAAGGGGCCCACTGAAGCTTTCTTT.